This T cell receptor beta chain is drawn from a study of read filtering for tumor transcriptome and immune sequencing. From around 0.4 ug of RNA, a library with molecular barcoded alpha/delta and beta/gamma adaptors was made. TCRdb re-called the reads with MiXCR, one entry per CDR3 protein. This table holds tens of thousands of distinct CDR3 sequences, roughly 21% found once. This clonotype has a count of ten or more. Sampling of bone marrow took place during active disease in every patient. This CDR3 has 14 residues. V was shortened by 2 bases and J by 8 bases, with 15 bases between the two germline ends. Germline CDR1 MDHEN, CDR2 SYDVKM.

The specimen sequenced was a population of CD138-negative cells sorted from bone marrow. The chain joins TRBV28 to TRBJ1-1, with TRBD1 as a possible D gene (5 bases). This TCR came from a donor aged 40 or older with multiple myeloma. The CDR3 DNA is TGTGCCAGCAGTTTAAACTTCCAGGGTGGGGAAGCTTTCTTT. Its protein is CASSLNFQGGEAFF.